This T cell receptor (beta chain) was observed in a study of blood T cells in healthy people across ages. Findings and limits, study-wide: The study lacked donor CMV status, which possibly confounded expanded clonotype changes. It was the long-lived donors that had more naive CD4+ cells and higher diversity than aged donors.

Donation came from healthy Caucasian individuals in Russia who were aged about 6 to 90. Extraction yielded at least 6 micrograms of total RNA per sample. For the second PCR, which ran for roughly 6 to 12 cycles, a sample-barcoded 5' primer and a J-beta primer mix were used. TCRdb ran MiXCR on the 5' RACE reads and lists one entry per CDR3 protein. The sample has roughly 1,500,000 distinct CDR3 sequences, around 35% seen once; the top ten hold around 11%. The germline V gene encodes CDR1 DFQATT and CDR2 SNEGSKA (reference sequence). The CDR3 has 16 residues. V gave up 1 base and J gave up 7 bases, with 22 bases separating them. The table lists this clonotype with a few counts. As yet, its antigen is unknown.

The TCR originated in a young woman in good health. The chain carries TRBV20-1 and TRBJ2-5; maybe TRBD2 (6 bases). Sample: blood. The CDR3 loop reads CSARVGTLHPEGTQYF. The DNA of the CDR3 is TGCAGTGCTAGAGTCGGGACTCTCCACCCAGAAGGGACCCAGTACTTC.